Included here is one T cell receptor (beta chain) sequence, with context. Method: immunoSEQ multiplex PCR; TCRdb's copy keeps in-frame clones and lacks some. The table shows around 310,000 clones, with about 90% occurring only once. Individuals aged roughly 18 to 90 years were recruited from 24 US areas. This entry comes from a study of blood T cell repertoires in COVID-19. Sequencing was performed on PBMCs or T cells enriched from blood (not recorded which). The sequence was obtained from a woman aged 25 to 39 who had recovered from COVID-19.

DNA of the CDR3: TGTGCTAGTGGTTTTAGGGGGACCCAGTACTTC. This gives the protein CASGFRGTQYF. The chain recombines TRBV12-5 with TRBJ2-5, with a possible D match to TRBD1 (5 bases). Germline-derived CDR1 and CDR2 are LGHNT and FRNRAP. The CDR3 sequence is 11 residues long. Trimming shortened V by 3 bases and J by 7 bases, and 6 bases separated the two germline ends.